The clone carrying this T cell receptor beta chain has only one observation. Its specificity is unknown. This record belongs to a study of cytomegalovirus exposure and HLA in healthy donors. Study at large: HLA-typed donors contributed about 85 million unique TCRs, which were held in an early data release. Study-level points and caveats: The availability of immune exposure information extended only to CMV serostatus. High specificity and sensitivity for cytomegalovirus status were reported for the classifier. Rarity marked most TCR sequences, yet some public TCRs occurred in many donors.

The PCR made use of 60 Vbeta and 13 Jbeta primers. TCRdb's table, derived via immunoSEQ multiplex PCR, lists solely in-frame clones and lacks some. The data hold approximately 97,000 clones, with about 80% observed a single time. Trimming stripped 2 bases from V and 12 bases from J, with 13 bases between. The germline V gene encodes CDR1 SGHDT and CDR2 YYEEEE. This CDR3 comprises 12 residues. The sequencing sample was made of PBMCs. The chain has TRBV5-6 and TRBJ2-3, with a weak D call TRBD1 (5 bases). The TCR originated in a male donor in good health and CMV-seropositive. The CDR3 region is CASSFRASEQYF. Written as DNA, the CDR3 is TGTGCCAGCAGCTTCAGGGCTTCGGAACAGTATTTT. The full variable domain, completed using reference TRBV5-6 and TRBJ2-3, is DAGVTQSPTHLIKTRGQQVTLRCSPKSGHDTVSWYQQALGQGPQFIFQYYEEEERQRGNFPDRFSGHQFPNYSSELNVNALLLGDSALYLCASSFRASEQYFGPGTRLTVL.